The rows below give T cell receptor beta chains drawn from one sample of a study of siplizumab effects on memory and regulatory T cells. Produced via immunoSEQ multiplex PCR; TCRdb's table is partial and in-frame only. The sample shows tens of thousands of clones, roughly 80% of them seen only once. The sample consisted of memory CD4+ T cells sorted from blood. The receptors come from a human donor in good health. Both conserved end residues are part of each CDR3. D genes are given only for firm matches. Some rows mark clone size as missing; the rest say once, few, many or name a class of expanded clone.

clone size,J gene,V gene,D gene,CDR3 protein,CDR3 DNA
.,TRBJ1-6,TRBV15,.,CATSRDRRGSYNSPLHF,TGTGCCACCAGCAGAGATCGACGGGGCAGCTACAATTCACCCCTCCACTTT
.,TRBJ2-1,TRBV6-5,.,CASRNRHEQFF,TGTGCCAGCAGGAATCGGCATGAGCAGTTCTTC
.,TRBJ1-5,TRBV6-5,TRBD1,CASTPTGGSNQPQHF,TGTGCCAGCACCCCGACAGGGGGTAGCAATCAGCCCCAGCATTTT
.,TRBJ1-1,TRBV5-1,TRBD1,CASSPRPGTGYTEAFF,TGCGCCAGCAGCCCCCGTCCCGGGACAGGGTACACTGAAGCTTTCTTT
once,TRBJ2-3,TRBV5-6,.,CASSQLTRTDTQYF,TGTGCCAGCAGCCAATTAACGCGCACAGATACGCAGTATTTT
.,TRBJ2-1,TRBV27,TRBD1,CASSFGGTGRDNEQFF,TGTGCCAGCAGTTTCGGCGGGACAGGGAGGGACAATGAGCAGTTCTTC
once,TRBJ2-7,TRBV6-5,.,CASSPAGGLYEQYF,TGTGCCAGCAGTCCTGCAGGGGGACTTTACGAGCAGTACTTC
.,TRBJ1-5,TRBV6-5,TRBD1,CASSYDRGQPQHF,TGTGCCAGCAGTTACGACAGGGGACAGCCCCAGCATTTT
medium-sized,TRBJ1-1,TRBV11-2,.,CASSPRGGVAEAFF,TGTGCCAGCAGTCCGAGAGGGGGAGTGGCTGAAGCTTTCTTT
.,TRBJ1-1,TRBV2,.,CASNHGLNTEAFF,TGTGCCAGCAACCACGGCTTGAACACTGAAGCTTTCTTT
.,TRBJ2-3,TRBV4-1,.,CASSQTRGDTQYF,TGCGCCAGCAGCCAGACTCGAGGGGATACGCAGTATTTT
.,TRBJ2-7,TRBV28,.,CASSPSGQASSHEQYF,TGTGCCAGCAGTCCCTCCGGGCAGGCCTCCTCCCACGAGCAGTACTTC
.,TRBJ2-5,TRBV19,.,CASSSQVVGTKETQYF,TGTGCCAGTAGTTCCCAGGTAGTGGGGACAAAAGAGACCCAGTACTTC
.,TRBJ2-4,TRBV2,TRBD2,CASRTGLDKNIQYF,TGTGCCAGCAGAACGGGACTAGACAAAAACATTCAGTACTTC
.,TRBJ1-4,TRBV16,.,CASSQSPGGIVEKLFF,TGTGCCAGCAGCCAATCCCCAGGTGGGATCGTTGAAAAACTGTTTTTT
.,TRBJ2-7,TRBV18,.,CASSPPGHTVSYEQYF,TGTGCCAGCTCACCCCCGGGTCACACTGTCTCCTACGAGCAGTACTTC
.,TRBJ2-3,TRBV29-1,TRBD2,CSFRAGGLVDTQYF,TGCAGCTTTCGAGCGGGGGGGCTGGTGGATACGCAGTATTTT
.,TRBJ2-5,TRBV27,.,CASSSSGLQETQYF,TGTGCCAGCAGTTCCTCGGGGTTGCAAGAGACCCAGTACTTC
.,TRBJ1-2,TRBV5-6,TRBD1,CASTQQGSYGYTF,TGTGCCAGCACACAACAGGGGTCCTATGGCTACACCTTC
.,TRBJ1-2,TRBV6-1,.,CASSERRDSYGYTF,TGTGCCAGCAGTGAACGCAGGGATAGCTATGGCTACACCTTC
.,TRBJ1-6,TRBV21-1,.,CASSKKRTGGRSPLHF,TGTGCCAGCAGCAAAAAGAGGACAGGGGGCCGTTCACCCCTCCACTTT
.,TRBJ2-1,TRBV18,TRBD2,CASSPSGGLNNEQFF,TGTGCCAGCTCACCTTCGGGGGGGCTGAACAATGAGCAGTTCTTC
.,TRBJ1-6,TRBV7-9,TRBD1,CASSFTGGANSPLHF,TGTGCCAGCAGCTTCACAGGGGGCGCGAATTCACCCCTCCACTTT
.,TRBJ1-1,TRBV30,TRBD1,CAWDRGLPEAFF,TGTGCCTGGGACAGGGGGCTTCCTGAAGCTTTCTTT
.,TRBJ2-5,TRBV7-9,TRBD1,CASSSSLGDRGKGTQYF,TGTGCCAGCAGCTCCTCCCTAGGGGACAGGGGGAAGGGGACCCAGTACTTC
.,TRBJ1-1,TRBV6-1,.,CASSEARQGRAEAFF,TGTGCCAGCAGTGAAGCACGGCAGGGTAGGGCTGAAGCTTTCTTT
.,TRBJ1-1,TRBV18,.,CASSRGQTNTEAFF,TGTGCCAGCTCACGGGGACAAACGAACACTGAAGCTTTCTTT
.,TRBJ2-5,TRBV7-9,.,CASSQGLGFQETQYF,TGTGCCAGCAGCCAGGGGTTAGGGTTCCAAGAGACCCAGTACTTC
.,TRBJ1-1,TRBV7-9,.,CASSFVITSQPEAFF,TGTGCCAGCAGCTTCGTTATAACGTCCCAGCCTGAAGCTTTCTTT
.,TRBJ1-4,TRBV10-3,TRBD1,CATSNDRGVGEKLFF,TGTGCCACCTCCAACGACAGGGGTGTAGGGGAAAAACTGTTTTTT
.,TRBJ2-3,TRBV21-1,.,CASSAPGARGAGHTQYF,TGTGCCAGCAGCGCCCCAGGGGCAAGGGGCGCCGGTCATACGCAGTATTTT
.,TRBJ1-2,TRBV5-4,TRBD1,CASSGDRVDGYTF,TGTGCCAGCAGCGGTGACAGGGTTGATGGCTACACCTTC
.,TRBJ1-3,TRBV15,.,CATSKGTGNTIYF,TGTGCCACCAGCAAGGGGACTGGAAACACCATATATTTT
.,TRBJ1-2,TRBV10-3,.,CAISEYTEGNYGYTF,TGTGCCATCAGTGAGTACACGGAGGGAAACTATGGCTACACCTTC
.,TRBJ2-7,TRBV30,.,CAWEVSTYEQYF,TGTGCCTGGGAGGTTTCAACCTACGAGCAGTACTTC
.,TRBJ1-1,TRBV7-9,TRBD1,CASSSGTGMNTEAFF,TGTGCCAGCAGCTCCGGGACAGGGATGAACACTGAAGCTTTCTTT
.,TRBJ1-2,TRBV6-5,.,CASSSRSSGYTF,TGTGCCAGCAGTTCCCGATCGTCTGGCTACACCTTC
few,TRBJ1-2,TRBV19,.,CASSIVGRARTGYGYTF,TGTGCCAGTAGTATAGTAGGCAGGGCGCGCACCGGCTATGGCTACACCTTC
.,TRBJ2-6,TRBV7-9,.,CASSSLTGHSGANVLTF,TGTGCCAGCAGCTCACTGACAGGCCACTCTGGGGCCAACGTCCTGACTTTC
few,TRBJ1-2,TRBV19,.,CASSIQSYYGYTF,TGTGCCAGTAGTATTCAGTCGTACTATGGCTACACCTTC
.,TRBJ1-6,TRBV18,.,CASSPLRRENSPLHF,TGTGCCAGCTCACCTCTGAGGAGGGAGAATTCACCCCTCCACTTT
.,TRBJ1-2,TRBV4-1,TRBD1,CASSQDRGQNYGYTF,TGCGCCAGCAGCCAAGATAGGGGACAGAACTATGGCTACACCTTC
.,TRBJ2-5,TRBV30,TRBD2,CAWGLGGPETQYF,TGTGCCTGGGGTTTGGGAGGGCCGGAGACCCAGTACTTC
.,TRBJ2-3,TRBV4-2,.,CASRRDVDTQYF,TGTGCCAGCAGGAGAGATGTAGATACGCAGTATTTT
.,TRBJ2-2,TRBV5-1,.,CASSSSGYTGELFF,TGCGCCAGCAGCTCGTCGGGGTACACCGGGGAGCTGTTTTTT
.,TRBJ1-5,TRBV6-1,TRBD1,CASSGTGPNQPQHF,TGTGCCAGCAGTGGGACAGGGCCTAATCAGCCCCAGCATTTT
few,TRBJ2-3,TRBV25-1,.,CASSERQGTDTQYF,TGTGCCAGCAGTGAAAGGCAGGGCACAGATACGCAGTATTTT
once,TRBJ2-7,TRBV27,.,CASSPRLSYEQYF,TGTGCCAGCAGTCCAAGACTGTCCTACGAGCAGTACTTC
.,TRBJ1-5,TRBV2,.,CASKEQGGQPQHF,TGTGCCAGCAAAGAACAGGGCGGACAGCCCCAGCATTTT
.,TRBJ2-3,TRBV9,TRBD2,CASSVGSTSGSTNTQYF,TGTGCCAGCAGCGTAGGTTCGACTAGCGGGTCCACAAATACGCAGTATTTT
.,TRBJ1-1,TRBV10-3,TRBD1,CAISARTGFETEAFF,TGTGCCATCAGTGCGAGGACAGGGTTTGAAACTGAAGCTTTCTTT
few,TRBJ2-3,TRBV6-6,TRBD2,CASSYGLAGSTDTQYF,TGTGCCAGCAGTTACGGGCTAGCGGGGAGCACAGATACGCAGTATTTT
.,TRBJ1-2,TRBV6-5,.,CASSYSIGDGYTF,TGTGCCAGCAGTTACTCGATTGGGGATGGCTACACCTTC
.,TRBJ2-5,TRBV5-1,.,CASSSGPSPQTQYF,TGCGCCAGCAGCTCGGGACCTAGCCCGCAGACCCAGTACTTC
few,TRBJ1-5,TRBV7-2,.,CASSLVTNQPQHF,TGTGCCAGCAGCTTAGTTACGAATCAGCCCCAGCATTTT
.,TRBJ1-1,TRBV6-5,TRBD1,CASRPGQVNTEAFF,TGTGCCAGCAGGCCCGGACAGGTGAACACTGAAGCTTTCTTT
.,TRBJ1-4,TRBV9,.,CASSVSTGENEKLFF,TGTGCCAGCAGCGTTTCGACAGGAGAAAATGAAAAACTGTTTTTT
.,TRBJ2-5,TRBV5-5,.,CASSFLGGETQYF,TGTGCCAGCAGCTTCCTGGGCGGTGAGACCCAGTACTTC
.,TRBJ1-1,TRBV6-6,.,CASRRGAGTEAFF,TGTGCCAGCAGACGGGGCGCAGGGACTGAAGCTTTCTTT
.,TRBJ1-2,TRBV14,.,CASSQPGDNYGYTF,TGTGCCAGCAGCCAACCAGGAGATAACTATGGCTACACCTTC